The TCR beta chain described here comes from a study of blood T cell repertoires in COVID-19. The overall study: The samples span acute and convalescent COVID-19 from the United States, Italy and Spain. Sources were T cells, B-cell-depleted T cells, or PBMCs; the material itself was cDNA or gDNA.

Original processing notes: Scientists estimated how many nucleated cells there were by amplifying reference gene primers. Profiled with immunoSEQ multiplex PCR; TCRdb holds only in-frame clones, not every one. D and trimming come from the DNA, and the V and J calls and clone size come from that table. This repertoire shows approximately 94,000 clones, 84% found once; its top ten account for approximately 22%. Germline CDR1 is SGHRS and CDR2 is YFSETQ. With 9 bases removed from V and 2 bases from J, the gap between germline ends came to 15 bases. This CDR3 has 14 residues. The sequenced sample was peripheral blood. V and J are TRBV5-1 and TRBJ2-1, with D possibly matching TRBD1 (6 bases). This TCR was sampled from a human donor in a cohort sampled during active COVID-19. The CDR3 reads CATRPRDTYNEQFF. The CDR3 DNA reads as TGCGCCACCCGACCCCGGGACACCTACAATGAGCAGTTCTTC.